The source of this T cell receptor beta chain is a study of cytomegalovirus exposure and HLA in healthy donors. Researchers ran the PCR with 60 Vbeta and 13 Jbeta primers. Clones were sequenced by immunoSEQ multiplex PCR, and TCRdb holds only the in-frame ones, with some missing. The data show some 64,000 clones, 70% to 90% seen once. Findings and limits, study-wide: V- and J-gene trimming of TCR beta was linked (in a later analysis) to a missense DCLRE1C variant.

Comments on this clone: What it recognizes is unknown.

The CDR3 spans 13 residues. V lost 0 bases to trimming and J lost 5 bases, with 5 bases between them. Germline CDR1 reads SGHTA; CDR2 reads FQGNSA. Sequenced sample: PBMCs. The rearrangement joins TRBV7-2 to TRBJ2-1; unclear D gene. The receptor was isolated from a man under 40 in good health and CMV-seropositive. This CDR3 reads CASSLATDNEQFF. Here the CDR3 DNA reads TGTGCCAGCAGCTTAGCTACGGACAATGAGCAGTTCTTC.